These T cell receptor beta chains were read from a single sample in a study of T cells in Graves' hyperthyroidism and ophthalmopathy. TCRdb recomputed calls from the multiplex PCR reads with MiXCR, one row per CDR3 protein. The table lists 400,000 to 550,000 distinct CDR3 sequences, approximately 25% of them singletons. Source material: blood. Receptor source: a woman in her 30s with Graves' ophthalmopathy. The CDR3 runs from the conserved cysteine through the conserved F or W. A D gene is named only where the DNA matches it firmly. For some rows the clone size is stated as once, few or many, or as a class when expanded; others skip it.

-,TRBJ1-1,few,TRBV10-3,TGTGCCATCAGTGAAGGGCGAGAGGACACTGAAGCTTTCTTT,CAISEGREDTEAFF
TRBD2,TRBJ2-2,-,TRBV12-3/TRBV12-4,TGTGCCAGCAGATGGACTAGCGGGGGTCCCGGGAAGCTGCTTTTT,CASRWTSGGPGKLLF
-,TRBJ2-5,many,TRBV28,TGTGCCAGCAGGCAGACAGGAGGTGGGGAGACCCAGTACTTC,CASRQTGGGETQYF
-,TRBJ1-5,few,TRBV19,TGTGCCAGTACGACCGGGACCTATCAGCCCCAGCATTTT,CASTTGTYQPQHF
-,TRBJ1-5,few,TRBV20-1,TGCAGTGCCGGGGGGGGATATCAGCCCCAGCATTTT,CSAGGGYQPQHF
-,TRBJ1-1,few,TRBV20-1,TGCAGTGCTCCAAGGGACACACCCGAAGCTTTCTTT,CSAPRDTPEAFF
-,TRBJ2-7,many,TRBV29-1,TGCAGCGTTGAGCTCCAAGACAGGTCCTACGAGCAGTACTTC,CSVELQDRSYEQYF
-,TRBJ1-1,-,TRBV12-3/TRBV12-4,TGTGCCAGCCGGGAAGGAGGGCATGCTTTCTTT,CASREGGHAFF
-,TRBJ2-2,once,TRBV6-1,TGTGCCAGCAGACTTAGCGGTACCCACACCGGGGAGCTGTTTTTT,CASRLSGTHTGELFF
-,TRBJ1-1,many,TRBV19,TGTGCCAGTAGTATTATAGTCATGAACACTGAAGCTTTCTTT,CASSIIVMNTEAFF
-,TRBJ2-6,many,TRBV20-1,TGCAGTGCTAGTTGGGCAGGTACAGGGATCTCTGGGGCCAACGTCCTGACTTTC,CSASWAGTGISGANVLTF
-,TRBJ1-3,many,TRBV3-1,TGTGCCAGCAGCCAGCACGACAGGACTAACACCATATATTTT,CASSQHDRTNTIYF
TRBD1,TRBJ2-5,many,TRBV9,TGTGCCAGCAGCCCACACAGGGGAGAAGAGACCCAGTACTTC,CASSPHRGEETQYF
-,TRBJ2-5,-,TRBV6-1,TGTGCCAGCAGGGTGACAGTCCAAGAGACCCAGTACTTC,CASRVTVQETQYF
-,TRBJ1-3,many,TRBV20-1,TGCAGTGCCAGGGGTGCGGGGAGTGGAAACACCATATATTTT,CSARGAGSGNTIYF
TRBD1,TRBJ1-2,many,TRBV7-2,TGTGCCAGCACCCGCCTCCAAGCCAGGACAGGCTATGGCTACACCTTC,CASTRLQARTGYGYTF
TRBD1,TRBJ2-2,many,TRBV2,TGTGCCAGCAGTGGACAGGGTGGAACCGGGGAGCTGTTTTTT,CASSGQGGTGELFF
-,TRBJ2-7,many,TRBV20-1,TGCAGTGCTACTGGGGGGCCCTCCTACGAGCAGTACTTC,CSATGGPSYEQYF
-,TRBJ2-7,many,TRBV6-5,TGTGCCAGCAGTTACTCGGATAGGCGCGAGCAGTACTTC,CASSYSDRREQYF
-,TRBJ2-7,few,TRBV10-3,TGTGCCATAAGAGTGAACGACGAGCAGTACTTC,CAIRVNDEQYF
TRBD2,TRBJ2-7,-,TRBV7-3,TGTGCCAGCAGCCCCAGGATCGGGACTAGAGCCTACGAGCAGTACTTC,CASSPRIGTRAYEQYF
-,TRBJ2-2,many,TRBV7-8,TGTGCCAGCAGCTTGACAGTCACCGGGGAGCTGTTTTTT,CASSLTVTGELFF
TRBD1,TRBJ2-3,few,TRBV2,TGTGCCAGCGGGGACAGCCCCTCTAGCACAGATACGCAGTATTTT,CASGDSPSSTDTQYF
-,TRBJ1-5,-,TRBV4-2,TGTGCCAGCAGCCAAGAGGGGGACGGTAGCAATCAGCCCCAGCATTTT,CASSQEGDGSNQPQHF
-,TRBJ1-1,few,TRBV5-1,TGCGCCAGCAGTTTCCCTAGAGGGGAACGGCACACTGAAGCTTTCTTT,CASSFPRGERHTEAFF
TRBD1,TRBJ1-1,many,TRBV10-3,TGTGCCATCACTACGGGACAGGGGCGTCCCAACACTGAAGCTTTCTTT,CAITTGQGRPNTEAFF
-,TRBJ2-5,-,TRBV11-2,TGTGCCAGCAGCTCCCTCCTCGGGTTAGATACCCAAGAGACCCAGTACTTC,CASSSLLGLDTQETQYF
TRBD1,TRBJ2-5,-,TRBV5-1,TGCGCCAGCAGCTGGGGGACAGTGGAAGAGACCCAGTACTTC,CASSWGTVEETQYF
-,TRBJ2-7,-,TRBV30,TGTGCCTGGAGGTCTCCCCCAGTGGTTGAGCAGTACTTC,CAWRSPPVVEQYF
-,TRBJ1-2,-,TRBV6-1,TGTGCCAGCAGGCCCGTTGGAGCGGCTTACTATGGCTACACCTTC,CASRPVGAAYYGYTF
-,TRBJ1-1,-,TRBV11-2,TGTGCCAGCAGCGCCGGCAGGACCACTGAAGCTTTCTTT,CASSAGRTTEAFF
-,TRBJ1-2,many,TRBV29-1,TGCAGCGGGGCCCGGCACAGTCCTTCCTTGGGGAACTATGGCTACACCTTC,CSGARHSPSLGNYGYTF
TRBD1,TRBJ2-5,many,TRBV11-2,TGTGCCAGCAGCTTATCAACAGGGGCCGAGACCCAGTACTTC,CASSLSTGAETQYF
-,TRBJ1-1,many,TRBV5-1,TGCGCCAGCAGCTTGGCACGGACGAACACTGAAGCTTTCTTT,CASSLARTNTEAFF
TRBD1,TRBJ1-1,many,TRBV7-9,TGTGCCAGCAGCTTAGGGGACAGGGGAGGAAATGAAGCTTTCTTT,CASSLGDRGGNEAFF
-,TRBJ1-1,many,TRBV12-3/TRBV12-4,TGTGCCAGCAGTTGGAAACAGTGGGCTGAAGCTTTCTTT,CASSWKQWAEAFF
-,TRBJ2-2,few,TRBV7-3,TGTGCCAGCAGACAGGGCGCGGGCACCGGGGAGCTGTTTTTT,CASRQGAGTGELFF
-,TRBJ2-2,few,TRBV4-2,TGTGCCAGCAGCCACCTGACTACCGCCGGGGAGCTGTTTTTT,CASSHLTTAGELFF
-,TRBJ1-2,many,TRBV6-2/TRBV6-3,TGTGCCAGCGCTAGAGACGGACATGGCTACACCTTC,CASARDGHGYTF